Presented here are 20 T cell receptor beta chains from one specimen sequenced in a study of blood T cell repertoires in COVID-19. TCRdb keeps only in-frame clones here, not all; method: immunoSEQ multiplex PCR. The sample consists of 240,000 or so clones, 85% to 90% of them appearing once. Sequencing was performed on PBMCs or T cells enriched from blood (not recorded which). Receptor source: a middle-aged man who had recovered from COVID-19.

The chain has TRBV7-6 and TRBJ1-2; TRBD1 agrees at 8 bases. Per the germline V gene, CDR1 is SGHVS and CDR2 is FNYEAQ. This CDR3 contains 15 residues. V lost 3 bases and J lost 3; bases outside the gene matches: 6. The CDR3 loop is CASSLVQGADYGYTF. CDR3 nucleotide sequence: TGTGCCAGCAGCTTGGTTCAGGGGGCCGACTATGGCTACACCTTC.

The chain recombines TRBV5-1 with TRBJ2-2, with 7 nucleotides matching TRBD1. CDR1 and CDR2 (germline): SGHRS, YFSETQ. The CDR3 runs 16 residues. V was clipped by 4 bases and J by 3 bases; unmatched bases: 9. Written as DNA, the CDR3 is TGCGCCAGCAGCCCCCCGATGACAGGGTACACCGGGGAGCTGTTTTTT. It yields the protein CASSPPMTGYTGELFF. Based on the CDR3 plus reference TRBV5-1 and TRBJ2-2, the full variable domain is KAGVTQTPRYLIKTRGQQVTLSCSPISGHRSVSWYQQTPGQGLQFLFEYFSETQRNKGNFPGRFSGRQFSNSRSEMNVSTLELGDSALYLCASSPPMTGYTGELFFGEGSRLTVL.

CDR3 region: CASRVLGSERNEQFF. In nucleotides, the CDR3 is TGTGCCAGCAGAGTCTTGGGTAGCGAACGCAATGAGCAGTTCTTC. V and J are TRBV25-1 and TRBJ2-1; TRBD2 might be the D (5 bases). This CDR3 has 15 amino acids. CDR1 MGHDK and CDR2 SYGVNS come from the germline V gene. V gave up 6 bases and J gave up 6 bases, with 18 bases separating them.

This clone has a single count. In DNA, the CDR3 is TGCGCCAGCAGCCAAGAGTCAGGGGGCTTGACTTATCAGCCCCAGCATTTT. Its translation: CASSQESGGLTYQPQHF. This rearrangement joins TRBV4-1 to TRBJ1-5, with TRBD1 matching over 8 bases. Unmatched junction bases numbered 9, after V lost 0 bases and J lost 5 bases. This CDR3 comprises 17 residues. Germline CDR1 and CDR2: MGHRA and YSYEKL.

The chain employs TRBV2 and TRBJ2-2; 8 positions agree with TRBD1. Germline assignment: CDR1 SNHLY and CDR2 FYNNEI. The CDR3 runs 14 residues. The ends lost 7 bases at V and 1 base at J; junction bases unmatched: 2. The CDR3 loop is CASTDRGNTGELFF. For the CDR3, the DNA is TGTGCCAGCACAGACAGGGGGAACACCGGGGAGCTGTTTTTT.

V and J are TRBV15 and TRBJ2-1; TRBD2 agrees at 15 bases. The CDR3 extends over 19 amino acids. Germline CDR1 reads LNHNV; CDR2 reads YYDKDF (reference sequence). The V and J ends lost 2 bases and 1 base, in that order; junction bases with no gene match: 6. The CDR3 here is CATSRSLGLAGGSYNEQFF. The CDR3 DNA reads TGTGCCACCAGCAGATCGTTGGGACTAGCGGGGGGATCCTACAATGAGCAGTTCTTC.

This chain connects TRBV7-2 to TRBJ1-5; D remains unclear. This CDR3 is 15 amino acids long. Trimming cost V 3 bases and J 0 bases, with 9 bases left between them. Per germline, CDR1 SGHTA and CDR2 FQGNSA. The CDR3, as DNA: TGTGCCAGCAGCTTTCGAGAATATAGCAATCAGCCCCAGCATTTT. Translated: CASSFREYSNQPQHF.

The rearrangement uses TRBV24-1 and TRBJ2-5; 7 positions match TRBD1. The germline CDR1 and CDR2 sequences are KGHDR and SFDVKD. V was pared by 1 base and J by 0 bases, with 4 bases of the junction left unmatched. CDR3 length: 16 amino acids. This chain's CDR3 is CATSDLTGEHQETQYF. CDR3 DNA: TGTGCCACCAGTGATTTAACAGGGGAACACCAAGAGACCCAGTACTTC.

This clone was found many times. The chain uses TRBV15 and TRBJ1-2; no reliable D call. The V gene's germline CDR1 is LNHNV and CDR2 YYDKDF (reference sequence). V was clipped by 1 base and J by 4 bases, with 10 bases between them. The CDR3 length is 14 residues. The CDR3, as DNA: TGTGCCACCAGCAGAGGGGAGGGCAGCTATGGCTACACCTTC. It specifies CATSRGEGSYGYTF.

This chain uses TRBV5-1 with TRBJ1-1; 9 nucleotides align to TRBD1. Germline V gives CDR1 SGHRS, CDR2 YFSETQ. V lost 0 bases and J lost 10; bases outside the gene matches: 4. The CDR3 is made up of 13 amino acids. The CDR3: CASSLEGQGVAFF. In DNA form, the CDR3 reads TGCGCCAGCAGCTTGGAGGGACAGGGCGTAGCTTTCTTT.

The J gene is TRBJ1-5, the V gene TRBV19, with 8 bases lining up with TRBD1. V dropped 7 bases and J dropped 0; count of bases not matched to a gene: 8. The CDR3 extends over 16 amino acids. In germline, CDR1 is LNHDA, CDR2 SQIVND (reference sequence). The CDR3 is CASKTGVVGSNQPQHF. The CDR3, as DNA: TGTGCCAGTAAGACAGGGGTGGTGGGTAGCAATCAGCCCCAGCATTTT.

The rearrangement links TRBV28 to TRBJ1-1, with D maybe TRBD1 (5 bases). This CDR3 spans 15 amino acids. Trimming removed 3 bases from V and 1 base from J, with 12 bases in between. Germline CDR1 MDHEN, CDR2 SYDVKM. The CDR3 sequence is CASSFLSGGNTEAFF. Written as DNA, the CDR3 is TGTGCCAGCAGTTTTCTCTCCGGGGGGAACACTGAAGCTTTCTTT.

This clone was found once. The chain employs TRBV7-9 and TRBJ2-3, with D possibly TRBD1 on 5 matching bases. Trimming pared 1 base from V and 7 bases from J, leaving 12 bases between. In germline, CDR1 is SEHNR, CDR2 FQNEAQ (reference sequence). The CDR3 has 14 amino acids. Here the CDR3 reads CASSLVGLIHTQYF. Written as DNA, the CDR3 is TGTGCCAGCAGCTTAGTGGGGCTCATCCATACGCAGTATTTT.

CDR3 loop: CAISESSGRTDTQYF. For the CDR3, the DNA is TGTGCCATCAGTGAGTCGAGCGGGAGAACAGATACGCAGTATTTT. The V call is TRBV10-3, the J call TRBJ2-3, with 8 positions matching TRBD2. The CDR3 sequence is 15 residues long. Unmatched junction bases numbered 2, after V lost 0 bases and J lost 3 bases. In germline, CDR1 is ENHRY, CDR2 SYGVKD.

The V and J genes are TRBV27 and TRBJ1-1; D is undetermined. CDR1 is MNHEY, CDR2 SMNVEV, per germline (reference sequence). The CDR3 totals 16 residues. V lost 5 bases and J lost 2, with 18 bases in between. CDR3 sequence (DNA): TGTGCCAGCAGTCAACCTGCAGAACTGGGCAACACTGAAGCTTTCTTT. Translation gives CASSQPAELGNTEAFF.

Here the CDR3 DNA reads TGCGCCAGCAGCTCGGACAGCACCTACAATGAGCAGTTCTTC. Encoded protein: CASSSDSTYNEQFF. The rearrangement links TRBV4-3 to TRBJ2-1; a possible D gene is TRBD1 (6 bases). Trimming left V 5 bases short and J 2 bases short, with 10 bases between. The CDR3 has 14 residues. Germline CDR1 LGHNA, CDR2 YSLEER.

The gene calls are TRBV11-3 and TRBJ1-1, with 7 bases aligning to TRBD1. Germline V gives CDR1 SGHNT, CDR2 YENEEA. The junction had 17 bases not matched to a gene; V was cut back by 3 bases and J by 4 bases. CDR3 length equals 18 residues. The CDR3 DNA reads TGTGCCAGCAGCTTCTCCTCATGGACAGCCCCAGGGGGCACTGAAGCTTTCTTT. This encodes CASSFSSWTAPGGTEAFF.

The genes are TRBV9 and TRBJ2-5; 8 bases agree with TRBD2. Germline V gene lookup returns CDR1 SGDLS and CDR2 YYNGEE. The CDR3 runs to 17 residues. V lost 3 bases to trimming and J lost 5 bases; unmatched junction nucleotides: 15. The DNA of the CDR3 is TGTGCCAGCAGCGCGACATCTGGGACTAGTTTTGCCGAGACCCAGTACTTC. Translating gives CASSATSGTSFAETQYF. The entire variable domain, with the rest obtained from reference TRBV9 and TRBJ2-5, is as follows: DSGVTQTPKHLITATGQRVTLRCSPRSGDLSVYWYQQSLDQGLQFLIQYYNGEERAKGNILERFSAQQFPDLHSELNLSSLELGDSALYFCASSATSGTSFAETQYFGPGTRLLVL.

The CDR3 DNA reads TGTGCCAGCTCAGCCCGACAGGGCTTGGAGGAATATGGCTACACCTTC. It codes for CASSARQGLEEYGYTF. This chain connects TRBV18 to TRBJ1-2; 7 bases align to TRBD1. From germline, CDR1 is KGHSH and CDR2 LQKENI. The length of the CDR3 is 16 residues. Losses at the gene ends were 5 bases for V and 5 bases for J; bases not matched to a gene: 14. The full variable domain, completed using reference TRBV18 and TRBJ1-2, is NAGVMQNPRHLVRRRGQEARLRCSPMKGHSHVYWYRQLPEEGLKFMVYLQKENIIDESGMPKERFSAEFPKEGPSILRIQQVVRGDSAAYFCASSARQGLEEYGYTFGSGTRLTVV.

The rearrangement joins TRBV5-1 to TRBJ1-2, with TRBD1 as a possible D gene (6 bases). The CDR3 sequence is 16 residues long. Looked up from germline, CDR1 is SGHRS and CDR2 is YFSETQ. Trimming stripped 0 bases from V and 1 base from J, with 13 bases between. The CDR3 loop reads CASSLDGQILNYGYTF. The CDR3 nucleotides read TGCGCCAGCAGCTTGGACGGACAGATTCTTAACTATGGCTACACCTTC.